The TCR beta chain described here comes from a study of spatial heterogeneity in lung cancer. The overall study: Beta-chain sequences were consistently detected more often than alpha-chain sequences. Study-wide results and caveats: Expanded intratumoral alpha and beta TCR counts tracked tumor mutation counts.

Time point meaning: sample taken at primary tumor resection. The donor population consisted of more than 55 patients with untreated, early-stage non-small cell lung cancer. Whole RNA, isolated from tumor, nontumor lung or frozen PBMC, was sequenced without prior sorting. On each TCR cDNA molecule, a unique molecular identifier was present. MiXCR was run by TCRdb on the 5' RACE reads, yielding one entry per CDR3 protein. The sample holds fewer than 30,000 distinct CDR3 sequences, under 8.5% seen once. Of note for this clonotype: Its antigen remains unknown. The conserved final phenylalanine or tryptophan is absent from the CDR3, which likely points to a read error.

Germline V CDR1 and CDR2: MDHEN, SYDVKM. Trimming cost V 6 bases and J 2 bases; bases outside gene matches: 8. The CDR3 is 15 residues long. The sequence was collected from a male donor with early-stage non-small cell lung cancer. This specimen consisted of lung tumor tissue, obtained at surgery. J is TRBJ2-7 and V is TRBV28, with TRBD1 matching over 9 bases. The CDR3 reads CASSPGTGPTYEQYL. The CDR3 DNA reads TGTGCCAGCAGCCCGGGGACAGGGCCGACCTACGAGCAGTACTTA.